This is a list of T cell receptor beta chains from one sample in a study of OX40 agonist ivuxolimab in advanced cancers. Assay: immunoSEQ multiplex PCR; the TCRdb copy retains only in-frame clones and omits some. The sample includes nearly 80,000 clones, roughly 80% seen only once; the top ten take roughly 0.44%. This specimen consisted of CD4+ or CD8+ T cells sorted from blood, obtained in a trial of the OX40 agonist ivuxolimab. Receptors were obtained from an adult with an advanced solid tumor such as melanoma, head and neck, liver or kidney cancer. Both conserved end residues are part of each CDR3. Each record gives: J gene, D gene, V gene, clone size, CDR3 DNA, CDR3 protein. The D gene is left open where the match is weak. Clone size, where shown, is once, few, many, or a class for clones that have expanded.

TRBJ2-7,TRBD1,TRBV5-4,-,TGTGCCAGCAGCTTGGCGGGACAGGGGGCGAGGGAGCAGTACTTC,CASSLAGQGAREQYF
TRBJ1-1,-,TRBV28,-,TGTGCCAGCAGTACCCGGGGGCAGTATTTCACTGAAGCTTTCTTT,CASSTRGQYFTEAFF
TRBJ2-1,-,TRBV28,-,TGTGCCAGCAGTTTCGGAGGGGTCTCCTACAATGAGCAGTTCTTC,CASSFGGVSYNEQFF
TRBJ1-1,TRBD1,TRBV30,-,TGTGCCTGGAGTAAGGGGGCGGACACTGAAGCTTTCTTT,CAWSKGADTEAFF
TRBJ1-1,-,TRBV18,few,TGTGCCAGCTCAACAGACAGAGCTGAAGCTTTCTTT,CASSTDRAEAFF
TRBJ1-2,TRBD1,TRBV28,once,TGTGCCAGCAAAGGGGGCGATAGGAACTATGGCTACACCTTC,CASKGGDRNYGYTF
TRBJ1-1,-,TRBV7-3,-,TGTGCCAGCAGCTTATACATTGACACTGAAGCTTTCTTT,CASSLYIDTEAFF
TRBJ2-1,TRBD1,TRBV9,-,TGTGCCAGCAGCCGAAGTGGTAGGTACCCGGGACAGGGTAAAAATGAGCAGTTCTTC,CASSRSGRYPGQGKNEQFF
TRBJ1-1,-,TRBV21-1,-,TGTGCCAGCAGCAAGGGACAGGGATTCACTGAAGCTTTCTTT,CASSKGQGFTEAFF
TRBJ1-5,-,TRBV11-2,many,TGTGCCAGCAGCCCTACAGGGTGGGGCAATCAGCCCCAGCATTTT,CASSPTGWGNQPQHF
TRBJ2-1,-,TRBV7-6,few,TGTGCCAGCAGTCGGACGGAGAATGAGCAGTTCTTC,CASSRTENEQFF
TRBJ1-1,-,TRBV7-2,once,TGTGCCAGCAGCACAAAGTGGGGGGCTGAAGCTTTCTTT,CASSTKWGAEAFF
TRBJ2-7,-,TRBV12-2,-,TGTGCAAGTCGCTTAGGGTACAGTCTCTTGGCGTGGGAGCAGTACTTC,CASRLGYSLLAWEQYF
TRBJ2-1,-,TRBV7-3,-,TGTGCCAGCAGCTTAACGTCAGGAGGGGCCTACAATGAGCAGTTCTTC,CASSLTSGGAYNEQFF
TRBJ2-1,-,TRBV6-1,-,TGTGCCAGCAGTGCACAACCCCGCCTGGACATCAATGAGCAGTTCTTC,CASSAQPRLDINEQFF
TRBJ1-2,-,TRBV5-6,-,TGTGCCAGCAGCTTTCTAGGCTCAGGGAGCTATGGCTACACCTTC,CASSFLGSGSYGYTF